These 14 T cell receptor beta chains were all obtained from the same sample, sequenced in a study of CDR3 diversity in severe acne. From the PCR reads, TCRdb called clonotypes with MiXCR, one entry per CDR3 protein. The sample contains fewer than 90,000 distinct CDR3 sequences, around 53% of which appear only once. Sequencing input: blood. The source is a male donor in good health, without acne.

On this clonotype itself: This could be a read error, since a much larger clone is one nucleotide away. Because it lacks the conserved phenylalanine or tryptophan at the end, this CDR3 is likely a read error. The V gene is TRBV11-2, the J gene TRBJ2-7, with D unclear. V lost 3 bases and J lost 0, with 12 bases in between. The CDR3 extends over 15 amino acids. Germline CDR1 SGHAT, CDR2 FQNNGV. CDR3 in DNA: TGTGCCAGCAGCTTCTCCCTTTGGCCCTCCTACGAGCAGTACTCC. Its protein product is CASSFSLWPSYEQYS.

As for this clonotype: The junction departs from germline at one end; a sequencing error may be responsible. V gene TRBV10-3 combines with J gene TRBJ2-7, with 11 bases that match TRBD1. This CDR3 spans 14 amino acids. Germline CDR1 is ENHRY and CDR2 is SYGVKD. Written as DNA, the CDR3 is TGTGCCAGCAGTGTTTCCGGGACAGGGGGCGAGCAGTACTTC. This codes for CASSVSGTGGEQYF.

This clonotype was seen only a few times. The chain has TRBV2 and TRBJ1-6, with D possibly TRBD1 on 6 matching bases. The CDR3 has 15 residues. Germline loops: CDR1 SNHLY, CDR2 FYNNEI. Trimming took 5 bases from V and 7 from J, leaving 15 bases between them. The CDR3 here is CASSFSGGRNSPLHF. The CDR3 bases are TGTGCCAGCAGTTTCAGTGGGGGCAGGAATTCACCCCTCCACTTT. The full variable domain, rest sourced from reference TRBV2 and TRBJ1-6, is EPEVTQTPSHQVTQMGQEVILRCVPISNHLYFYWYRQILGQKVEFLVSFYNNEISEKSEIFDDQFSVERPDGSNFTLKIRSTKLEDSAMYFCASSFSGGRNSPLHFGNGTRLTVT.

This sequence joins TRBV7-3 and TRBJ1-1; D call uncertain. The CDR3 spans 15 residues. V was cut by 2 bases and J by 6 bases, with 16 bases left in between. Germline lookup yields CDR1 SGHTA and CDR2 FQGTGA. The CDR3 loop is CASSLFGVGASEAFF. DNA for the CDR3: TGTGCCAGCAGCTTATTCGGGGTTGGAGCCTCTGAAGCTTTCTTT.

The rearrangement links TRBV28 to TRBJ1-4; D not resolved. The V gene lost 7 bases and the J gene lost 0 bases, with 12 bases spanning the gap. The CDR3 totals 15 residues. Germline V CDR1 and CDR2: MDHEN, SYDVKM. CDR3 amino acids: CASTDSRATNEKLFF. The CDR3 nucleotides read TGTGCCAGCACCGACTCTAGGGCAACTAATGAAAAACTGTTTTTT. Based on the CDR3 plus reference TRBV28 and TRBJ1-4, the full variable domain is DVKVTQSSRYLVKRTGEKVFLECVQDMDHENMFWYRQDPGLGLRLIYFSYDVKMKEKGDIPEGYSVSREKKERFSLILESASTNQTSMYLCASTDSRATNEKLFFGSGTQLSVL.

CDR3 amino acids: CSARGGTGAVGEQFF. The CDR3 bases are TGCAGTGCTAGAGGCGGGACAGGGGCAGTTGGTGAGCAGTTCTTC. V and J are TRBV20-1 and TRBJ2-1, with 10 bases aligning to TRBD1. The CDR3 runs 15 residues. V dropped 1 base and J dropped 9; count of bases not matched to a gene: 9. The germline V gene has CDR1 DFQATT and CDR2 SNEGSKA (reference sequence).

V is TRBV7-8 and J is TRBJ2-7, with D hard to call. The germline gives CDR1 SGHVS, CDR2 FQNEAQ. This CDR3 has 17 amino acids. V was clipped by 1 base and J by 4 bases, with 20 bases between them. The DNA for the CDR3 is TGTGCCAGCAGCTTAGAGGGCATGTTGATCAATTGGTACGAGCAGTACTTC. Protein: CASSLEGMLINWYEQYF.

The chain combines TRBV9 with TRBJ2-3; 7 bases match TRBD1. The CDR3 covers 15 residues. V gave up 3 bases and J gave up 5 bases; unmatched junction bases: 9. Per the germline V gene, CDR1 is SGDLS and CDR2 is YYNGEE. In DNA form, the CDR3 reads TGTGCCAGCAGCGCCGACAGGGACAGTCTAGATACGCAGTATTTT. Residues: CASSADRDSLDTQYF.

V is TRBV20-1 and J is TRBJ2-5, with 9 bases that match TRBD2. The germline CDR1 and CDR2 sequences are DFQATT and SNEGSKA (reference sequence). V lost 3 bases and J lost 3; bases outside the gene matches: 11. This CDR3 is 16 amino acids long. CDR3 sequence: CSASPGLALIKETQYF. CDR3 nucleotide sequence: TGCAGTGCTAGCCCCGGACTAGCGCTAATCAAAGAGACCCAGTACTTC.

V is TRBV10-1 and J is TRBJ2-7, with 10 bases that match TRBD1. CDR1 and CDR2 (germline): WNHNN, SYGVQD (reference sequence). The ends lost 9 bases at V and 4 bases at J; junction bases unmatched: 6. The CDR3 runs to 13 residues. CDR3 protein: CASRWTGGYEQYF. The CDR3 coding sequence is TGCGCCAGTAGATGGACAGGGGGGTACGAGCAGTACTTC.

The chain has TRBV5-1 and TRBJ1-4; TRBD1 aligns across 10 bases. The V gene's germline CDR1 is SGHRS and CDR2 YFSETQ. V lost 4 bases, J lost 11 bases, and 11 bases stayed unmatched. The CDR3 loop spans 15 amino acids. The CDR3 region is CASSVAVAGQGKLFF. CDR3 in DNA: TGCGCCAGCAGCGTTGCTGTAGCGGGACAGGGGAAACTGTTTTTT.

The rearrangement uses TRBV12-3 or TRBV12-4 and TRBJ1-5, with 7 bases aligning to TRBD1. The CDR3 runs to 15 residues. The trim removed 7 bases at V and 8 bases at J, leaving 14 bases unmatched. This CDR3 is CASMGQQGTGEPQHF. The CDR3 bases are TGTGCCAGCATGGGCCAACAGGGGACCGGGGAGCCCCAGCATTTT.

This chain joins TRBV6-5 and TRBJ1-3; TRBD1 is a possible D gene (6 bases). CDR3 size: 19 residues. The germline gives CDR1 MNHEY, CDR2 SVGAGI. V was pared by 5 bases and J by 2 bases, with 25 bases between. The CDR3 nucleotides are TGTGCCAGCAGTCTACAGGTTTCCTACGGGACATCCACTGGAAACACCATATATTTT. It translates to CASSLQVSYGTSTGNTIYF.

Ten or more counts support this clonotype. The V and J genes are TRBV30 and TRBJ1-1; 10 nucleotides align to TRBD1. V was pared by 5 bases and J by 6 bases, with 3 bases of the junction left unmatched. The CDR3 has 12 residues. Germline V gene sequence: CDR1 GTSNPN, CDR2 SVGIG (reference sequence). CDR3 residues: CAWDRGRPEAFF. The CDR3 region has the DNA TGTGCCTGGGACAGGGGGCGGCCTGAAGCTTTCTTT.